This T cell receptor beta chain was recovered during a study of tumor and adjacent non-tumor tissue in lung cancer. About the research overall: Patients were aged roughly 31 to 76, ten or so men and about 5 women, stage I to III.

This CDR3 has 14 amino acids. Per the germline V gene, CDR1 is DFQATT and CDR2 is SNEGSKA (reference sequence). RNA was extracted from bulk tissue without any cell sorting. As regards this clonotype: Mismatch with germline at one junction end may stem from a read error.

The library came from three nested PCR rounds adapted from ARM-PCR protocols. MiXCR, applied by TCRdb to the multiplex PCR reads, yields one record per CDR3 protein. The sample lists over 60,000 distinct CDR3 sequences, roughly 80% seen once, with approximately 12% in the top ten. The sequencing input was lung tumor tissue. This chain connects TRBV20-1 to TRBJ2-7; D gene ambiguous. The TCR sequence derives from a woman aged 45 to 65 with non-small cell lung cancer. The CDR3 protein is CSVRIAVGMYEQYF. CDR3 DNA sequence: TGCAGTGTCCGTATAGCCGTGGGTATGTACGAGCAGTATTTC.